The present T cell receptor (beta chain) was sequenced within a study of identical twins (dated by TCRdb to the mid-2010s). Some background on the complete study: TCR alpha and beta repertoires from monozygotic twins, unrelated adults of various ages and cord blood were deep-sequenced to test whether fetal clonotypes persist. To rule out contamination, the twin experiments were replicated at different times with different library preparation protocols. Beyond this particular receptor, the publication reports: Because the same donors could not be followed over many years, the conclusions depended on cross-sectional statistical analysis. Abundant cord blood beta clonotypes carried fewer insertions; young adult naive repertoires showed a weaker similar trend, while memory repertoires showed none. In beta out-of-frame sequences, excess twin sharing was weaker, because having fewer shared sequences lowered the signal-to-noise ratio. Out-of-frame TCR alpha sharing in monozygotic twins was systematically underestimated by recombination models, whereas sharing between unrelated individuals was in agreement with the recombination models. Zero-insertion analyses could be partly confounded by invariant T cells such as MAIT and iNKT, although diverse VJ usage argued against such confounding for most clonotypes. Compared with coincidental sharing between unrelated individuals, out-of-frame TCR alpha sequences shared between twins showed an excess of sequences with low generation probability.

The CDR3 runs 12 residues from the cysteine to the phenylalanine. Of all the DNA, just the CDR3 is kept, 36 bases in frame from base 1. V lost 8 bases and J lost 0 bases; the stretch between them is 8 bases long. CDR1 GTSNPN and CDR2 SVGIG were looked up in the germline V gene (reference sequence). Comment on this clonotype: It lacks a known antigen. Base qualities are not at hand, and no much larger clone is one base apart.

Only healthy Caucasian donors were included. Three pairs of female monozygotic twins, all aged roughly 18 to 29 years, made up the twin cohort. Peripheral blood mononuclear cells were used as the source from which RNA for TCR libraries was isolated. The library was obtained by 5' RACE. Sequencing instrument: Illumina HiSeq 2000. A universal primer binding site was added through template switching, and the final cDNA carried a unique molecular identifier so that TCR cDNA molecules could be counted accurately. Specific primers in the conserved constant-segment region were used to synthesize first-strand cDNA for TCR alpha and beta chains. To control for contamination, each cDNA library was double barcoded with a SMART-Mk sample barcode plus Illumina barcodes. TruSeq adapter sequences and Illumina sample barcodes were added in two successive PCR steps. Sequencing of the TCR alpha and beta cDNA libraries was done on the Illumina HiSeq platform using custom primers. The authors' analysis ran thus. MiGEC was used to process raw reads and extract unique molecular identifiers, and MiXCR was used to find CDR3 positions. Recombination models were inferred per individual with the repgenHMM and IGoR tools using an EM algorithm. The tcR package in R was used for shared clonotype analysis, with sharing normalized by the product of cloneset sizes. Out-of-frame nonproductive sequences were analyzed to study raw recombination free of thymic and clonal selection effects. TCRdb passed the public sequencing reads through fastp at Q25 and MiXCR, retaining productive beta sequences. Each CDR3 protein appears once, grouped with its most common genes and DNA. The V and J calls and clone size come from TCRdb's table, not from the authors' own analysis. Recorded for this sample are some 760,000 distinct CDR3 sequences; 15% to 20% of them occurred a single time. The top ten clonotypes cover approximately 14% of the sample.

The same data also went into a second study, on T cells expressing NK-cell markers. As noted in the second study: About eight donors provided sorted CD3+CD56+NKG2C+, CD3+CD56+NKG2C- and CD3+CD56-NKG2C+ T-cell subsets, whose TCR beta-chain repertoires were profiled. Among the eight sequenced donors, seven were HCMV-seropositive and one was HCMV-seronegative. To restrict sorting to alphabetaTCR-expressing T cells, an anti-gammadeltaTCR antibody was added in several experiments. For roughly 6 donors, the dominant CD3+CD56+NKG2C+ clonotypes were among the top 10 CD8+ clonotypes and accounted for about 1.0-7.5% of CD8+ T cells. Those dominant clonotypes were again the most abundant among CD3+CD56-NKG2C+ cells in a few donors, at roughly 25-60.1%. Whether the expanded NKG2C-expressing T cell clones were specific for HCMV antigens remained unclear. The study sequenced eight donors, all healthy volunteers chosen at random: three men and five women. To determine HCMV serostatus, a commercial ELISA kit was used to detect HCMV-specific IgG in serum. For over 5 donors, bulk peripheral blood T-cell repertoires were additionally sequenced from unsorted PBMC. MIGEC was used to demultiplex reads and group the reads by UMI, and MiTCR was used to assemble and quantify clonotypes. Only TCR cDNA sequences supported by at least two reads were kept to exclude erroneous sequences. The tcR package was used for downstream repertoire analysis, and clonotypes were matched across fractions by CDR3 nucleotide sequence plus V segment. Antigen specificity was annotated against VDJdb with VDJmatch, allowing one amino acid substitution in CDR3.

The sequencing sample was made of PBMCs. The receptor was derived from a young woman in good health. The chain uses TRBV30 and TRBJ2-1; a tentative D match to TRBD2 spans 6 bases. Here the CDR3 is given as CALRGSYNEQFF. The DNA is TGTGCCCTGCGGGGCTCCTACAATGAGCAGTTCTTC.